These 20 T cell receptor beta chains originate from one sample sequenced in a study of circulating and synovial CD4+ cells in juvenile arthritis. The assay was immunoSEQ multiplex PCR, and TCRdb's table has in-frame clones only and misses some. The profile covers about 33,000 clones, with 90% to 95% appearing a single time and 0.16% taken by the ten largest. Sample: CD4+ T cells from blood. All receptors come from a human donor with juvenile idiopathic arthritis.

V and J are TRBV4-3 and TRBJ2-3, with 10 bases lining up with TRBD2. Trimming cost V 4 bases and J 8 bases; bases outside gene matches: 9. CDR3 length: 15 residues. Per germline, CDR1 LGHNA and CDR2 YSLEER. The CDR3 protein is CASSLSGGALLTQYF. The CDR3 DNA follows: TGCGCCAGCAGCCTGAGCGGGGGGGCGTTACTTACGCAGTATTTT.

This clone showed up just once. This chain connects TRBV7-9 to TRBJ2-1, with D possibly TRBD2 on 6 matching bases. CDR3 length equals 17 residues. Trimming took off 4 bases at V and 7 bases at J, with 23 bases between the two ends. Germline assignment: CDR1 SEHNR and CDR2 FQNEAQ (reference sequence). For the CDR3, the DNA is TGTGCCAGCAGCTCCCTTGGGATTGGGGGGAAAGGAAATGAGCAGTTCTTC. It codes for CASSSLGIGGKGNEQFF.

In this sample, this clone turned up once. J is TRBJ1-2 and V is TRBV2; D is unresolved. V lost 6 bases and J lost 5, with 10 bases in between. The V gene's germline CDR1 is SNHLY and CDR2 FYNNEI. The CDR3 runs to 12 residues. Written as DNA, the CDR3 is TGTGCCAGCAGCCCAAGCGGATATGGCTACACCTTC. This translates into CASSPSGYGYTF.

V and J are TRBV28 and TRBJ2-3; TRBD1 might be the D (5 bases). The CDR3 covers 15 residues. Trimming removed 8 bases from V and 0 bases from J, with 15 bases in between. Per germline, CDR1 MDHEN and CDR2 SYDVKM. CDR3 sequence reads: CASGLEQGSTDTQYF. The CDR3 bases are TGTGCCAGCGGGTTAGAGCAGGGAAGCACAGATACGCAGTATTTT.

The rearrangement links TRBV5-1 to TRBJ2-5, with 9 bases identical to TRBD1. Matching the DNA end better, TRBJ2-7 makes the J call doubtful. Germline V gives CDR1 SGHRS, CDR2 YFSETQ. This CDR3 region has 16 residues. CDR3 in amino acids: CASSLIQGAARYEQYF. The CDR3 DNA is TGCGCCAGCAGCTTGATACAGGGGGCCGCCAGGTACGAGCAGTACTTC.

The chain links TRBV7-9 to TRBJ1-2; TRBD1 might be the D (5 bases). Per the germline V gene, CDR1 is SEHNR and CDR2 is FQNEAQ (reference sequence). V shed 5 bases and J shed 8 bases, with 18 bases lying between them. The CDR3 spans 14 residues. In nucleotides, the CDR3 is TGTGCCAGCAGCCACGCATCAGGGTCCGGGGGCTACACCTTC. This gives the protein CASSHASGSGGYTF.

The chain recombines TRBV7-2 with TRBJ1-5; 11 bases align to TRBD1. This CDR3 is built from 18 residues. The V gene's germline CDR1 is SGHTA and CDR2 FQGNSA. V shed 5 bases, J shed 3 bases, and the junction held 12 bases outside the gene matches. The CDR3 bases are TGTGCCAGCAGCGCCCGGGACAGGGGGACCGACCACAATCAGCCCCAGCATTTT. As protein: CASSARDRGTDHNQPQHF.

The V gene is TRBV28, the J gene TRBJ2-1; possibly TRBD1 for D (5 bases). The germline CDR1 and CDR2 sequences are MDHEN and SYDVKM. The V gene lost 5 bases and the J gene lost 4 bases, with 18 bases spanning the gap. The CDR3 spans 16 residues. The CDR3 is CASSLQGRTPYNEQFF. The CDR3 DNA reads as TGTGCCAGCAGTCTTCAAGGAAGGACACCATACAATGAGCAGTTCTTC.

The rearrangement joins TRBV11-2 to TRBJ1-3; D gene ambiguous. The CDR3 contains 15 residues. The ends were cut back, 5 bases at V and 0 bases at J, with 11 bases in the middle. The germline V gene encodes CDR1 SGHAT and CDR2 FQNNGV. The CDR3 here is CASSTQASSGNTIYF. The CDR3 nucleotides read TGTGCCAGCAGCACCCAGGCGAGCTCTGGAAACACCATATATTTT.

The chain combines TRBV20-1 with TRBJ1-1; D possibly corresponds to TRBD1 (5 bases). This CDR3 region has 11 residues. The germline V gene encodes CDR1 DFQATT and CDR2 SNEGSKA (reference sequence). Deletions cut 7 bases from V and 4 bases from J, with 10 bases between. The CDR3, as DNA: TGCAGTGTCCCGGGGGGCACTGAAGCTTTCTTT. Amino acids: CSVPGGTEAFF.

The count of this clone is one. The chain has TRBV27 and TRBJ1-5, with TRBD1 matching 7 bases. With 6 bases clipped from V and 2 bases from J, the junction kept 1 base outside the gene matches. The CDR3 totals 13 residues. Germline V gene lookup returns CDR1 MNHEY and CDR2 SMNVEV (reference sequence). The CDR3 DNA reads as TGTGCCAGCAGCGGACAGGGCAATCAGCCCCAGCATTTT. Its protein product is CASSGQGNQPQHF.

The chain's CDR3 is CSAKRGFF. For the CDR3, the DNA is TGCAGTGCTAAGCGTGGTTTCTTT. V gene TRBV20-1 combines with J gene TRBJ1-1, with D hard to call. V was trimmed by 4 bases and J by 13 bases, leaving 7 bases between them. CDR3 size: 8 residues. The V gene's germline CDR1 is DFQATT and CDR2 SNEGSKA (reference sequence).

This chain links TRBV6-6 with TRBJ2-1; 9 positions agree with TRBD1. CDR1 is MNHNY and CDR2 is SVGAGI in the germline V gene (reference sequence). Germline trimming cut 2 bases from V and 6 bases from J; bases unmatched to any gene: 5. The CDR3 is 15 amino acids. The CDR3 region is CASSYARDRVNEQFF. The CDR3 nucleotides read TGTGCCAGCAGTTACGCCCGGGACAGGGTCAATGAGCAGTTCTTC.

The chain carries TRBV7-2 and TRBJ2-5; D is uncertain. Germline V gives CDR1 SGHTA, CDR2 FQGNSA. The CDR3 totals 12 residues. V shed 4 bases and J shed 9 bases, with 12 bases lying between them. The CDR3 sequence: CASSSPPGSQYF. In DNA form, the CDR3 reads TGTGCCAGCAGCTCTCCCCCCGGGTCCCAGTACTTC.

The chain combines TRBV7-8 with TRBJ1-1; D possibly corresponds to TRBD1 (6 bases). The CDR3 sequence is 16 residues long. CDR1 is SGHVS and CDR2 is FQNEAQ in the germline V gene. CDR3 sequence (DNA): TGTCCCATCGTCGGGGGGGCGGATGATATGGACACTGAAGCTTTCTTT. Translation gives CPIVGGADDMDTEAFF.

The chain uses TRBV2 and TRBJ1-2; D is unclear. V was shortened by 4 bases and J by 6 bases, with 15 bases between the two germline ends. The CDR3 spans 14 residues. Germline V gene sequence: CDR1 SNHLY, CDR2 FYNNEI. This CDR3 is CASSVQTGGDGYTF. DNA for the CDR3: TGTGCCAGCAGTGTACAGACCGGCGGGGATGGCTACACCTTC.

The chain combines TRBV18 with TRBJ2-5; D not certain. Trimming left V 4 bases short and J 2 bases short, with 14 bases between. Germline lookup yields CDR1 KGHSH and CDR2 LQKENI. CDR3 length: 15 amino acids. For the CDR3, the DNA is TGTGCCAGCTCACGATTACAGAGACCGCAAGAGACCCAGTACTTC. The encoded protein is CASSRLQRPQETQYF.

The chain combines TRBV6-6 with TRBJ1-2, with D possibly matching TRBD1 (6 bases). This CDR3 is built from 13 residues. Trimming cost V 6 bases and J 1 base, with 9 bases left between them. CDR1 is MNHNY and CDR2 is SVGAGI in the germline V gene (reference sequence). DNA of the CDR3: TGTGCCAGCAGGTCAGGGGATAACTATGGCTACACCTTC. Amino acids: CASRSGDNYGYTF.

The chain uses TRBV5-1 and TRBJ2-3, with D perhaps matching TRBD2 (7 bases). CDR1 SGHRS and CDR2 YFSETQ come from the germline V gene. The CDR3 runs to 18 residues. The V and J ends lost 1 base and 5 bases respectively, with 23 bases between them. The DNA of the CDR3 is TGCGCCAGCAGCTTGCAAGAGAGGTTGGGGGGGCGAATAGATACGCAGTATTTT. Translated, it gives CASSLQERLGGRIDTQYF.

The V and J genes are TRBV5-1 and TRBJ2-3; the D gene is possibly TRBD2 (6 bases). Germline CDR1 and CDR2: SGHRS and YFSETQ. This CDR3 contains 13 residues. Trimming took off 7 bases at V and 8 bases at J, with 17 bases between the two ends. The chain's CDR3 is CASYSIAAVTQYF. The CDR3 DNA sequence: TGCGCCAGCTATAGCATAGCGGCAGTTACGCAGTATTTT.